These 28 T cell receptor beta chains came from one sample sequenced in a study of graft-versus-host responses after intestinal transplantation. Some clones are missing from TCRdb's copy, which holds only in-frame ones; the method was immunoSEQ multiplex PCR. Of 77,000 or so clones in the sample, 80% to 95% are singletons; the top ten hold roughly 0.72%. The sequences come from PBMCs, collected 98 days after intestinal transplantation. Receptors originate from a human patient who received an intestinal transplant, so some T cells may come from the graft donor.

V is TRBV7-6 and J is TRBJ2-3, with D perhaps TRBD2 (6 bases). This CDR3 is 17 amino acids long. CDR1 is SGHVS and CDR2 is FNYEAQ in the germline V gene. V was pared by 0 bases and J by 3 bases, with 16 bases between. The CDR3 reads CASSLARGGPGTDTQYF. CDR3 DNA: TGTGCCAGCAGCTTAGCGCGGGGCGGGCCCGGGACAGATACGCAGTATTTT.

V usage is TRBV10-1 and J usage is TRBJ1-1; tentatively, D is TRBD1 (5 bases). Germline V CDR1 and CDR2: WNHNN, SYGVQD (reference sequence). CDR3 length: 18 amino acids. Trimming shortened V by 0 bases and J by 3 bases, and 20 bases separated the two germline ends. In nucleotides, the CDR3 is TGCGCCAGCAGTGAGTCGAGGGCAGGGTGGGATAAGGACACTGAAGCTTTCTTT. Its protein product is CASSESRAGWDKDTEAFF.

The V and J genes are TRBV13 and TRBJ2-1; 10 bases are shared with TRBD1. The trim removed 5 bases at V and 5 bases at J, leaving 6 bases unmatched. Germline CDR1 PRHDT, CDR2 FYEKMQ (reference sequence). CDR3 size: 15 residues. In DNA, the CDR3 is TGTGCCAGCAGCCACGTGGACAGGGGGGACAATGAGCAGTTCTTC. Protein sequence: CASSHVDRGDNEQFF.

V is TRBV9 and J is TRBJ1-3; D gene uncertain. Germline CDR1 is SGDLS and CDR2 is YYNGEE. V lost 4 bases and J 9 bases, leaving 17 bases between the germline ends. The CDR3 extends over 14 amino acids. CDR3 sequence (DNA): TGTGCCAGCAGCTTAACTCAGTTACGGGGCACCATATATTTT. The encoded protein is CASSLTQLRGTIYF.

This chain uses TRBV28 with TRBJ2-3, with D perhaps given as TRBD1 or TRBD2 (5 bases each). The V and J ends lost 5 bases and 2 bases respectively, with 20 bases between them. This CDR3 is 17 amino acids long. Germline CDR1 MDHEN, CDR2 SYDVKM. The CDR3 spells CASSLSPTSGATDTQYF. In DNA, the CDR3 is TGTGCCAGCAGTCTTTCTCCAACTAGTGGGGCCACAGATACGCAGTATTTT.

The chain employs TRBV5-8 and TRBJ2-1; TRBD2 might be the D (5 bases). The CDR3 spans 17 residues. Per germline, CDR1 SGHTS and CDR2 YDEGEE. Trimming took 0 bases from V and 5 from J, leaving 18 bases between them. In DNA form, the CDR3 reads TGTGCCAGCAGCTTGGGTGTCCTCCTTAGCGCCGACAATGAGCAGTTCTTC. Translated: CASSLGVLLSADNEQFF.

This chain uses TRBV29-1 with TRBJ2-5, with 8 bases identical to TRBD2. CDR1 and CDR2 (germline): SQVTM, ANQGSEA. This CDR3 spans 14 amino acids. V lost 4 bases to trimming and J lost 4 bases; unmatched junction nucleotides: 8. This CDR3 is CSVGSGGMGETQYF. The CDR3 coding sequence is TGCAGCGTTGGAAGCGGGGGAATGGGAGAGACCCAGTACTTC.

The chain carries TRBV25-1 and TRBJ2-3, with 8 bases that match TRBD1. The CDR3 spans 14 residues. The V gene end was trimmed by 7 bases and the J gene end by 4 bases; junction bases not matched to a gene: 7. CDR1 MGHDK and CDR2 SYGVNS come from the germline V gene. The CDR3 region is CASNQGARADTQYF. CDR3 nucleotides: TGTGCCAGCAATCAGGGGGCGCGAGCAGATACGCAGTATTTT.

The rearrangement joins TRBV28 to TRBJ1-2; D gene ambiguous. Trimming pared 5 bases from V and 3 bases from J, leaving 19 bases between. The CDR3 loop spans 16 amino acids. Germline V gene lookup returns CDR1 MDHEN and CDR2 SYDVKM. In nucleotides, the CDR3 is TGTGCCAGCAGTCTGATGGAGGGCCCCTCTTACTATGGCTACACCTTC. It is translated as CASSLMEGPSYYGYTF.

The V call is TRBV7-9, the J call TRBJ2-1; D not certain. V gave up 2 bases and J gave up 6 bases, with 17 bases separating them. CDR1 is SEHNR, CDR2 FQNEAQ, per germline (reference sequence). The CDR3 covers 16 residues. In nucleotides, the CDR3 is TGTGCCAGCAGCTTACGCCCTGTAAGCCCAACCAATGAGCAGTTCTTC. Translated, it gives CASSLRPVSPTNEQFF.

This rearrangement joins TRBV5-6 to TRBJ2-4, with no clear D. There are 13 residues in the CDR3. The germline CDR1 and CDR2 sequences are SGHDT and YYEEEE. Trimming removed 2 bases at V and 5 bases at J, with 8 bases between. CDR3 coding DNA: TGTGCCAGCAGCTTTTGGACCCAAAACATTCAGTACTTC. Protein: CASSFWTQNIQYF.

This chain joins TRBV29-1 and TRBJ1-1; possibly TRBD1 for D (6 bases). CDR3 length: 12 residues. V gave up 4 bases and J gave up 3 bases, with 9 bases separating them. From germline, CDR1 is SQVTM and CDR2 ANQGSEA. The CDR3 nucleotides are TGCAGCGTTGCCAGGGGTTACACTGAAGCTTTCTTT. Its protein is CSVARGYTEAFF. The complete variable domain, with remaining parts taken from reference TRBV29-1 and TRBJ1-1, reads SAVISQKPSRDICQRGTSLTIQCQVDSQVTMMFWYRQQPGQSLTLIATANQGSEATYESGFVIDKFPISRPNLTFSTLTVSNMSPEDSSIYLCSVARGYTEAFFGQGTRLTVV.

This chain links TRBV4-3 with TRBJ1-2; unclear D gene. This CDR3 is built from 13 residues. Trimming left V 3 bases short and J 7 bases short, with 12 bases between. The germline V gene has CDR1 LGHNA and CDR2 YSLEER. Here the CDR3 reads CASSQCWVCGYTF. The CDR3 DNA sequence: TGCGCCAGCAGCCAGTGCTGGGTTTGTGGCTACACCTTC.

The genes are TRBV6-6 and TRBJ1-5; D remains unclear. Trimming took off 2 bases at V and 0 bases at J, with 5 bases between the two ends. The length of the CDR3 is 14 residues. From germline, CDR1 is MNHNY and CDR2 SVGAGI (reference sequence). CDR3 bases: TGTGCCAGCAGTTACGGAGGTAGCAATCAGCCCCAGCATTTT. It translates to CASSYGGSNQPQHF.

The CDR3 sequence: CASRLVNRSSGANVLTF. DNA of the CDR3: TGTGCAAGTCGCTTAGTGAACAGGAGCTCTGGGGCCAACGTCCTGACTTTC. The chain links TRBV12-2 to TRBJ2-6; the D call of TRBD1 is as the table states it, not checked on the DNA. TRBV12-2 is a pseudogene locus. The CDR3 spans 17 residues.

The V and J genes are TRBV6-6 and TRBJ1-1; 7 bases fit TRBD1. The ends lost 7 bases at V and 0 bases at J; junction bases unmatched: 11. CDR3 size: 16 residues. Germline lookup yields CDR1 MNHNY and CDR2 SVGAGI (reference sequence). The CDR3 DNA is TGTGCCAGCATCGGACAGGAAGGTTCTATGAACACTGAAGCTTTCTTT. Residues: CASIGQEGSMNTEAFF.

DNA for the CDR3: TGTGCCAGCAGCAAAAAACCCTCCAAGGGTTCCAATCAGCCCCAGCATTTT. This sequence encodes CASSKKPSKGSNQPQHF. The genes are TRBV21-1 and TRBJ1-5. TRBV21-1 is described as a pseudogene. This CDR3 region has 17 residues.

This chain uses TRBV28 with TRBJ1-1, with a possible D match to TRBD1 (6 bases). The CDR3 extends over 14 amino acids. Germline lookup yields CDR1 MDHEN and CDR2 SYDVKM. Trimming took off 3 bases at V and 0 bases at J, with 8 bases between the two ends. The CDR3 loop is CASSLYRVNTEAFF. The CDR3 DNA follows: TGTGCCAGCAGTTTGTACAGGGTGAACACTGAAGCTTTCTTT.

V gene TRBV5-5 combines with J gene TRBJ1-2; D is uncertain. The ends were cut back, 3 bases at V and 8 bases at J, with 8 bases in the middle. Germline assignment: CDR1 SGHKS and CDR2 YYEKEE (reference sequence). The CDR3 totals 11 residues. Here the CDR3 DNA reads TGTGCCAGCAGCTCGTCGGACGGCTACACCTTC. Translation gives CASSSSDGYTF.

The chain joins TRBV11-2 to TRBJ2-7; 9 bases map to TRBD1. This CDR3 has 15 residues. J lost 0 bases, V lost 4 bases, and 4 bases had no gene match. In germline, CDR1 is SGHAT, CDR2 FQNNGV. The CDR3 region is CASSYRGRYSYEQYF. CDR3 nucleotide sequence: TGTGCCAGCAGCTACAGGGGGCGATACTCCTACGAGCAGTACTTC.

The genes are TRBV29-1 and TRBJ2-3; no clear D gene. Deletions cut 3 bases from V and 6 bases from J, with 1 base between. This CDR3 is 9 amino acids long. Germline V gene sequence: CDR1 SQVTM, CDR2 ANQGSEA. Here the CDR3 DNA reads TGCAGCGTTGAGGATACGCAGTATTTT. Translation: CSVEDTQYF.

The genes are TRBV11-2 and TRBJ2-7; D remains unclear. This CDR3 contains 12 residues. The germline V gene has CDR1 SGHAT and CDR2 FQNNGV. The V end was cut by 5 bases, the J end by 2 bases, with 7 bases between. The CDR3 DNA is TGTGCCAGCAGCGCATCAGCCTACGAGCAGTACTTC. Translated: CASSASAYEQYF.

The chain employs TRBV28 and TRBJ2-1, with D possibly being TRBD2 (6 bases). Trimming shortened V by 4 bases and J by 0 bases, and 10 bases separated the two germline ends. There are 15 residues in the CDR3. The germline V gene has CDR1 MDHEN and CDR2 SYDVKM. This chain's CDR3 is CASSSAGSSYNEQFF. The CDR3 DNA reads TGTGCCAGCAGTTCCGCCGGGAGCTCCTACAATGAGCAGTTCTTC.

This chain uses TRBV7-6 with TRBJ2-7; 8 bases are shared with TRBD2. Germline CDR1 SGHVS, CDR2 FNYEAQ. The J segment lost 7 bases and the V segment lost 5 bases, leaving 16 bases of the junction unmatched. This CDR3 has 16 residues. In DNA form, the CDR3 reads TGTGCCAGCAGCCCTACCGGGACCGGGGGGGGTATAGAGCAGTACTTC. It is translated as CASSPTGTGGGIEQYF.

CDR3 sequence reads: CASSLQGTGNTIYF. DNA for the CDR3: TGTGCCAGCAGCCTGCAGGGTACTGGAAACACCATATATTTT. The rearrangement links TRBV7-6 to TRBJ1-3, with D perhaps matching TRBD1 (5 bases). CDR3 size: 14 residues. With 5 bases removed from V and 2 bases from J, the gap between germline ends came to 10 bases. Germline V gene data show CDR1 as SGHVS and CDR2 as FNYEAQ.

The rearrangement uses TRBV5-1 and TRBJ2-1, with 13 bases lining up with TRBD2. V trimming: 0 bases; J trimming: 6 bases; junction bases outside the gene matches: 15. This CDR3 region has 20 residues. Germline V lookup: CDR1 SGHRS, CDR2 YFSETQ. The DNA of the CDR3 is TGCGCCAGCAGCTTGGTGTCGCAGGTGCGACTAGCGGGGGGTTCCAATGAGCAGTTCTTC. This translates into CASSLVSQVRLAGGSNEQFF. Full variable domain (remainder filled in from reference TRBV5-1 and TRBJ2-1): KAGVTQTPRYLIKTRGQQVTLSCSPISGHRSVSWYQQTPGQGLQFLFEYFSETQRNKGNFPGRFSGRQFSNSRSEMNVSTLELGDSALYLCASSLVSQVRLAGGSNEQFFGPGTRLTVL.

CDR3 DNA sequence: TGCAACGTGGCGGGAGGGGGGGGATACGAGCAGTACTTC. It encodes CNVAGGGGYEQYF. V is TRBV29-1 and J is TRBJ2-7, with 9 bases matching TRBD2. This CDR3 contains 13 residues. Germline CDR1 reads SQVTM; CDR2 reads ANQGSEA.

This clone was recorded once. This sequence joins TRBV11-3 and TRBJ2-1, with D maybe TRBD1 (5 bases). The CDR3 is 14 residues long. V lost 0 bases and J 4 bases, leaving 7 bases between the germline ends. Germline-derived CDR1 and CDR2 are SGHNT and YENEEA. The DNA for the CDR3 is TGTGCCAGCAGCTTAGACAGGGATTACAATGAGCAGTTCTTC. It yields the protein CASSLDRDYNEQFF.